This passage covers 5 T cell receptor beta chains from one sample sequenced in a study of blood T cell repertoires in COVID-19. Repertoires were generated with immunoSEQ multiplex PCR, while TCRdb's copy carries only in-frame clones and drops some. Of approximately 110,000 clones in the sample, around four fifths were seen once. Input material: peripheral blood. These receptors originate from a woman aged 70-85 years with acute or convalescent COVID-19.

This clone was counted a few times. The chain couples TRBV27 to TRBJ1-5; D not resolved. The CDR3 runs to 14 residues. V was trimmed by 6 bases and J by 2 bases, leaving 11 bases between them. CDR1 is MNHEY, CDR2 SMNVEV, per germline (reference sequence). In nucleotides, the CDR3 is TGTGCCAGCAGCCCCCGGGTGGGCAATCAGCCCCAGCATTTT. Protein product: CASSPRVGNQPQHF.

The chain employs TRBV2 and TRBJ1-1, with TRBD1 matching over 8 bases. V lost 4 bases, J lost 1 base, and 2 bases stayed unmatched. Germline CDR1 reads SNHLY; CDR2 reads FYNNEI. This CDR3 has 14 residues. The CDR3 bases are TGTGCCAGCAGTGGGGACAGGAGGAACACTGAAGCTTTCTTT. As protein: CASSGDRRNTEAFF.

The chain is built from TRBV10-3 and TRBJ1-4, with a tentative D call TRBD1 (5 bases). The CDR3 has 11 amino acids. V was pared by 11 bases and J by 8 bases, with 12 bases between. The germline gives CDR1 ENHRY, CDR2 SYGVKD. CDR3 nucleotide sequence: TGTGCCGCAGGGATGAACGAAAAACTGTTTTTT. Translated: CAAGMNEKLFF.

This clone was counted between two and nine times. V and J are TRBV6-2 or TRBV6-3 and TRBJ1-2, with TRBD1 matching 7 bases. CDR1 and CDR2 (germline): MNHEY, SVGEGT. This CDR3 has 13 residues. Germline trimming cut 5 bases from V and 8 bases from J; bases unmatched to any gene: 8. The CDR3 sequence: CASSRDRASGYTF. The CDR3 DNA is TGTGCCAGCAGTCGGGACAGAGCTAGCGGCTACACCTTC.

This clone appeared a single time. This chain connects TRBV7-9 to TRBJ1-3, with D uncertain. The length of the CDR3 is 13 residues. The ends were cut back, 5 bases at V and 4 bases at J, with 9 bases in the middle. Per germline, CDR1 SEHNR and CDR2 FQNEAQ (reference sequence). The CDR3 coding sequence is TGTGCCAGCAGCCCCCCCCAGGGAAACACCATATATTTT. It is translated as CASSPPQGNTIYF.